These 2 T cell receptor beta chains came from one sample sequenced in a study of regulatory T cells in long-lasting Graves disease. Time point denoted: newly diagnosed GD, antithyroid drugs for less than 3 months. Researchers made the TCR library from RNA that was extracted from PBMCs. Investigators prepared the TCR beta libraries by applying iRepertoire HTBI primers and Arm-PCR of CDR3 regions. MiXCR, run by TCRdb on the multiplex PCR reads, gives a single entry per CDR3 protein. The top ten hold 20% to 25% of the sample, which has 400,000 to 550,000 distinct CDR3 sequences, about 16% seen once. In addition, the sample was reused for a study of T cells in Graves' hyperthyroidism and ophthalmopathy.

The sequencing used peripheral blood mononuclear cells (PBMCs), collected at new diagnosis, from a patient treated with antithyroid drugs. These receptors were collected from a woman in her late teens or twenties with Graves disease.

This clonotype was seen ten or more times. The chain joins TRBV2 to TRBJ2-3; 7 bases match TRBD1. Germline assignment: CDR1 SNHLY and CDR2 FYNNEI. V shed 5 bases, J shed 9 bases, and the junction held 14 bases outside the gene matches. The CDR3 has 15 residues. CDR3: CASSSGQVSPGTQYF. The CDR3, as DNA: TGTGCCAGCAGTTCAGGACAGGTATCTCCCGGGACGCAGTATTTT.

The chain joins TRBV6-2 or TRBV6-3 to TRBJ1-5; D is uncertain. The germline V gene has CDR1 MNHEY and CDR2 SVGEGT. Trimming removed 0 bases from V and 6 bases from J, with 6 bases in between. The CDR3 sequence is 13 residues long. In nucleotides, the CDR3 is TGTGCCAGCAGTTACTCGCTACTTCAGCCCCAGCATTTT. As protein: CASSYSLLQPQHF.